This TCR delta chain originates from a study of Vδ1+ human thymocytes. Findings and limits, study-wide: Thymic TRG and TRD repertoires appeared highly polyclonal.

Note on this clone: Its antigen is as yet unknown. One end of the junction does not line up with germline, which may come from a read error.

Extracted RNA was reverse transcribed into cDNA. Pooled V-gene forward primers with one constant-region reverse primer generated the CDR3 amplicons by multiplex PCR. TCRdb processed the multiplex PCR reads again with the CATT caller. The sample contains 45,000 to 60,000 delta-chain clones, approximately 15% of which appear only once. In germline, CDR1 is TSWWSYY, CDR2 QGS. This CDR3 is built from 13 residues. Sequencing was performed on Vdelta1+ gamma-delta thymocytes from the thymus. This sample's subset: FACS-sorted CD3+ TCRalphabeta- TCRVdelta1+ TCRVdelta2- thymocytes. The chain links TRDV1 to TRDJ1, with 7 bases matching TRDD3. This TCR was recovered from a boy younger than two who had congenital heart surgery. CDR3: CAVGGLWTDKLIF. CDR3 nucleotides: TGTGCTGTTGGGGGACTGTGGACCGATAAACTCATCTTT.